What follows is one T cell receptor beta chain and its context. The antigen is not known. This sample was included in a study of metastatic and nonmetastatic thyroid tumors. Study context: Repertoires from malignant and benign thyroid patients were compared across blood and tumor or nodule tissue. Study findings and constraints: Within blood and tumor, benign nodules reportedly had significantly lower TCR beta diversity than malignant thyroid tumors did.

Patients were all untreated before their thyroid surgery. Germline V gene sequence: CDR1 DFQATT, CDR2 SNEGSKA (reference sequence). This CDR3 contains 15 residues. Trimming shortened V by 6 bases and J by 5 bases, and 22 bases separated the two germline ends. Study processing details: The distant-metastasis classifier for papillary thyroid cancer was built from CDR3 differences across clinicopathological groups. From the PCR reads, TCRdb re-called clones with MiXCR. V and J calls and clone size were set by TCRdb, not the authors. The sample shows 6,100 or so clones, 33% of them seen only once. The chain couples TRBV20-1 to TRBJ1-2; the D gene is possibly TRBD1 (5 bases). The source material was adjacent normal tissue. The clonotype comes from a male donor with papillary thyroid cancer or a benign thyroid nodule (not recorded which). Some clones in this sample may be carry-over from other donors' samples. The CDR3 here is CSARARGAGLYGYTF. Written as DNA, the CDR3 is TGCAGTGCCCGGGCGAGGGGCGCGGGTCTTTATGGCTACACCTTC.